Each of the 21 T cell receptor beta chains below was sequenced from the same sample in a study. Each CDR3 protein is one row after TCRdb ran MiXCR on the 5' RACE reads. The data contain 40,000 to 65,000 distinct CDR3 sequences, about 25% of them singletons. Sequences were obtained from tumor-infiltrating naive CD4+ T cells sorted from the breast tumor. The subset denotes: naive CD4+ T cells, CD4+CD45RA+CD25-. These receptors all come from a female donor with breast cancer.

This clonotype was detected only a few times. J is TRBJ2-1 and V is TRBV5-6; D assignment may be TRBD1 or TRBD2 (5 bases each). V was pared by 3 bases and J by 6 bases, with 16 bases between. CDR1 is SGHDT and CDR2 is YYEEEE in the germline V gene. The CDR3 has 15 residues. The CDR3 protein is CASSWTGRQPNEQFF. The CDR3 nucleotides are TGTGCCAGCAGCTGGACGGGACGCCAACCCAATGAGCAGTTCTTC.

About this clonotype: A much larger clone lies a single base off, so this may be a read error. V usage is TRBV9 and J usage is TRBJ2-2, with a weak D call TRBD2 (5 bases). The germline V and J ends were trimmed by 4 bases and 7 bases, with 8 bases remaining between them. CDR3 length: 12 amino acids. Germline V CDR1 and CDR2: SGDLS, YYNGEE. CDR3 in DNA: TGTGCCAGCAGCATAACTAGCGGGGAGCTGTTTTTT. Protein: CASSITSGELFF.

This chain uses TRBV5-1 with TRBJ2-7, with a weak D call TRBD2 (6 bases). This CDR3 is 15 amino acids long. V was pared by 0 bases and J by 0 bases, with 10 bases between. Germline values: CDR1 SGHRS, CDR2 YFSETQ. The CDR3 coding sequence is TGCGCCAGCAGCTTGGCCGGTAGCGGCTCCTACGAGCAGTACTTC. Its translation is CASSLAGSGSYEQYF. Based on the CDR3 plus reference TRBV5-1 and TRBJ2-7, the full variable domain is KAGVTQTPRYLIKTRGQQVTLSCSPISGHRSVSWYQQTPGQGLQFLFEYFSETQRNKGNFPGRFSGRQFSNSRSEMNVSTLELGDSALYLCASSLAGSGSYEQYFGPGTRLTVT.

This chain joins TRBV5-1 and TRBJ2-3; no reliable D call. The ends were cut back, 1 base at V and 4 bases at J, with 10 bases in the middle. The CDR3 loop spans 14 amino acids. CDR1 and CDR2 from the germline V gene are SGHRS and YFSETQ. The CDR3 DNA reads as TGCGCCAGCAGCTTGCGATCCGATGCAGATACGCAGTATTTT. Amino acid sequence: CASSLRSDADTQYF.

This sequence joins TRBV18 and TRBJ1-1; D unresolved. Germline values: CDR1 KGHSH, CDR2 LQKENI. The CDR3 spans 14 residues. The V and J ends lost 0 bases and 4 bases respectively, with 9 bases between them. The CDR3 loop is CASSPPADRTEAFF. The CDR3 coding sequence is TGTGCCAGCTCACCACCGGCCGACCGCACTGAAGCTTTCTTT. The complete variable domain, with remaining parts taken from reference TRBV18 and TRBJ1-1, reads NAGVMQNPRHLVRRRGQEARLRCSPMKGHSHVYWYRQLPEEGLKFMVYLQKENIIDESGMPKERFSAEFPKEGPSILRIQQVVRGDSAAYFCASSPPADRTEAFFGQGTRLTVV.

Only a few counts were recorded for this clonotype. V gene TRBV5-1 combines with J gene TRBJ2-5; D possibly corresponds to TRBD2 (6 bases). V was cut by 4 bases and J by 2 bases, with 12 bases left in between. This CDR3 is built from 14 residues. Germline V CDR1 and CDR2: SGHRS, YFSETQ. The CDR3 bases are TGCGCCAGCAGCGCCGGGACTGTTCAAGAGACCCAGTACTTC. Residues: CASSAGTVQETQYF. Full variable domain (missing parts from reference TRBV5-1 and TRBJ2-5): KAGVTQTPRYLIKTRGQQVTLSCSPISGHRSVSWYQQTPGQGLQFLFEYFSETQRNKGNFPGRFSGRQFSNSRSEMNVSTLELGDSALYLCASSAGTVQETQYFGPGTRLLVL.

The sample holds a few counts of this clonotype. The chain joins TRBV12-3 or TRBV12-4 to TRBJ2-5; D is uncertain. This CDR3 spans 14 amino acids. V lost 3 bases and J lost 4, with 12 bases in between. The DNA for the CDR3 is TGTGCCAGCAGTTTTCGGGCGGCCGCAGAGACCCAGTACTTC. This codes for CASSFRAAAETQYF.

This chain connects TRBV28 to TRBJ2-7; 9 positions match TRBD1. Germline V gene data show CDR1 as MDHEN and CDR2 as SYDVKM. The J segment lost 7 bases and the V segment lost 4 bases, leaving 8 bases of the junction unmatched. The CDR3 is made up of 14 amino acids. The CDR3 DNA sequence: TGTGCCAGCAGTTCACAGGGGGCGACGGGGGAGCAGTACTTC. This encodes CASSSQGATGEQYF.

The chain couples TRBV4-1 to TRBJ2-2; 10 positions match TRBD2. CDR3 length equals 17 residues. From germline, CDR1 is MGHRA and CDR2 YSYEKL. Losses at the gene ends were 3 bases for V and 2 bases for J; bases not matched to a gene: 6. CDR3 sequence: CASSHHLAGGNTGELFF. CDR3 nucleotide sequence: TGCGCCAGCAGCCACCATTTAGCGGGAGGAAACACCGGGGAGCTGTTTTTT.

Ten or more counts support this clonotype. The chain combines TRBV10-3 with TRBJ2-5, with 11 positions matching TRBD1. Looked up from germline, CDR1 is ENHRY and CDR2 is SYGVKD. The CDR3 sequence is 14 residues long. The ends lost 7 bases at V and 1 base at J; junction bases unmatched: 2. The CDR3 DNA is TGTGCCATCAAGGGGACAGGGGGCCAAGAGACCCAGTACTTC. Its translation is CAIKGTGGQETQYF.

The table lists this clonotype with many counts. The CDR3 is CSAFRITEAFF. DNA of the CDR3: TGCAGTGCCTTCAGGATCACTGAAGCTTTCTTT. The rearrangement uses TRBV20-1 and TRBJ1-1; D uncertain. CDR1 and CDR2 from the germline V gene are DFQATT and SNEGSKA (reference sequence). Trimming cost V 6 bases and J 4 bases, with 9 bases left between them. The CDR3 runs 11 residues.

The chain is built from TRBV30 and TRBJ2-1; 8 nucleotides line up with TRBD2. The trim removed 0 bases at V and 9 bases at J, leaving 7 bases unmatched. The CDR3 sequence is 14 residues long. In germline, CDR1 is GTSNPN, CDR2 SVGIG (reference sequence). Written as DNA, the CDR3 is TGTGCCTGGAGTGTTAGCGGGAAAAATAGTGAGCAGTTCTTC. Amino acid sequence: CAWSVSGKNSEQFF.

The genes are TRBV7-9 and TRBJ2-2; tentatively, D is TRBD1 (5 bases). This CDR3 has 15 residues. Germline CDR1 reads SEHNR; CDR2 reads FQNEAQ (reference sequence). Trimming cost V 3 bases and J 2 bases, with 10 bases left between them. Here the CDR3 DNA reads TGTGCCAGCAGCTTCGACAGTATCAACACCGGGGAGCTGTTTTTT. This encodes CASSFDSINTGELFF.

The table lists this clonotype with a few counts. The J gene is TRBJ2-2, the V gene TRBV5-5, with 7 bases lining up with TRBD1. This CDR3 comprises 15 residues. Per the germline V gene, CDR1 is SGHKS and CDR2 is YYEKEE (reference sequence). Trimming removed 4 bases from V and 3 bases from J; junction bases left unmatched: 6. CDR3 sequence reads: CASSAQGSYTGELFF. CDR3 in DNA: TGTGCCAGCAGCGCACAGGGGTCCTACACCGGGGAGCTGTTTTTT. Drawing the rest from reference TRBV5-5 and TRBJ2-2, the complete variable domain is DAGVTQSPTHLIKTRGQQVTLRCSPISGHKSVSWYQQVLGQGPQFIFQYYEKEERGRGNFPDRFSARQFPNYSSELNVNALLLGDSALYLCASSAQGSYTGELFFGEGSRLTVL.

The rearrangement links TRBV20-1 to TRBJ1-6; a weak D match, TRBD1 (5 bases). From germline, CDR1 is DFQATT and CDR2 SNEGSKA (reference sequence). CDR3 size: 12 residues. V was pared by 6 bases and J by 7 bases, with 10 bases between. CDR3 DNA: TGCAGTGCCGGGGGAGAGAATTCACCCCTCCACTTT. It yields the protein CSAGGENSPLHF.

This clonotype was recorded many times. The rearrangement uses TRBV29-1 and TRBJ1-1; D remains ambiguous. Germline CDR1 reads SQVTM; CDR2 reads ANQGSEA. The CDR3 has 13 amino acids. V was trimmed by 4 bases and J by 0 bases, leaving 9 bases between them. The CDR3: CSVVGQLNTEAFF. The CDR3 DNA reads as TGCAGCGTTGTAGGTCAGCTGAACACTGAAGCTTTCTTT.

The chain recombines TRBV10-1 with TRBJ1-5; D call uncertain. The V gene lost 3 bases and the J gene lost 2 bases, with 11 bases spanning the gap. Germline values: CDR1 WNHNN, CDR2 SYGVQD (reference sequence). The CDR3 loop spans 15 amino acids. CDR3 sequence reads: CASSERVGRNQPQHF. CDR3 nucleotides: TGCGCCAGCAGTGAAAGGGTAGGGCGCAATCAGCCCCAGCATTTT.

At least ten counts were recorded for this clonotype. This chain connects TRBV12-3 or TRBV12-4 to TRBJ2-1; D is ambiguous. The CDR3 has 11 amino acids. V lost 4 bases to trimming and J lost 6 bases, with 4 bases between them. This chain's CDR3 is CASSSTNEQFF. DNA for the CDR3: TGTGCCAGCAGTTCCACCAATGAGCAGTTCTTC.

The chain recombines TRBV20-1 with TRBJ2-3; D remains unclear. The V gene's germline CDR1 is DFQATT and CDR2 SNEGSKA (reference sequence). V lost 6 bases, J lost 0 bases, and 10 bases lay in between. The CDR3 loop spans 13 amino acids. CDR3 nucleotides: TGCAGTGCCATGGGATTTAGCACAGATACGCAGTATTTT. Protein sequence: CSAMGFSTDTQYF.

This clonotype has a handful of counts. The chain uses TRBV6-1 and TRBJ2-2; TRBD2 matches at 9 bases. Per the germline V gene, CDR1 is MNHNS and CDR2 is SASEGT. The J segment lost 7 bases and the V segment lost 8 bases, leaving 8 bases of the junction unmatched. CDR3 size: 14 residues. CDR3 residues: CASRAGGAYGELFF. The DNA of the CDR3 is TGTGCCAGCCGAGCGGGGGGCGCATACGGGGAGCTGTTTTTT.

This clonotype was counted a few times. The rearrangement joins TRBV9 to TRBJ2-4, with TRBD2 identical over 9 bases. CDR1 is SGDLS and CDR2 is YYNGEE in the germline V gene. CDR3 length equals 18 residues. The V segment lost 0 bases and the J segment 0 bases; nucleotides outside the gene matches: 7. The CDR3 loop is CASSVAASGDRAKNIQYF. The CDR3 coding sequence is TGTGCCAGCAGCGTAGCGGCTAGCGGGGACCGAGCCAAAAACATTCAGTACTTC.